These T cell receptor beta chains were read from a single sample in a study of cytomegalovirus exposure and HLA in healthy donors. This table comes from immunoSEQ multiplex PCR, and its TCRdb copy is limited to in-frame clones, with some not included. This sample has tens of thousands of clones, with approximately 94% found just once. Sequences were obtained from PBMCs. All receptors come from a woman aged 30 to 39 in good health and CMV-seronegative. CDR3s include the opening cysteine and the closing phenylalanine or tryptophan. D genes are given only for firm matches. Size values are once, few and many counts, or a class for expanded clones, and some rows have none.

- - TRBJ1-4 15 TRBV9 TGTGCCAGCAGCGTTGCCGGGACTCTAAATGAAAAACTGTTTTTT CASSVAGTLNEKLFF
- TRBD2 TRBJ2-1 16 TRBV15 TGTGCCACCACCGATCGACTAGCGGGAGGGCCCAATGAGCAGTTCTTC CATTDRLAGGPNEQFF
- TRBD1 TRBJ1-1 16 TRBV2 TGTGCCAGCAGAGGGACAGGGGTTGGGGCAGGCACTGAAGCTTTCTTT CASRGTGVGAGTEAFF
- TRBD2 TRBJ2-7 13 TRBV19 TGTGCCAGTAGTATTAGGACTAGGGACGAGCAGTACTTC CASSIRTRDEQYF
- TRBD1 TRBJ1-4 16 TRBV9 TGTGCCAGCAGCCGAATTTTTGGGACAGATAATGAAAAACTGTTTTTT CASSRIFGTDNEKLFF
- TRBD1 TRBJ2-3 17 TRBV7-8 TGTGCCAGCAGCTTCCCCGTCCCGGACAGGCCCACAGATACGCAGTATTTT CASSFPVPDRPTDTQYF
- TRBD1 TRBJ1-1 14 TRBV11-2 TGTGCCACCCCGAAATTCCGACAGGGGACTGAAGCTTTCTTT CATPKFRQGTEAFF
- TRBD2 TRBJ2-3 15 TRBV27 TGTGCCAGCAGATTTAGCGGGACTAGCACAGATACGCAGTATTTT CASRFSGTSTDTQYF
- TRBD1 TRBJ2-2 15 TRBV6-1 TGTGCCAGCATACGACAGGGCCGGGACACCGGGGAGCTGTTTTTT CASIRQGRDTGELFF
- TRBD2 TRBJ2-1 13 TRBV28 TGTGCCAGCAGGCTGGGGGGGAGTAATGAGCAGTTCTTC CASRLGGSNEQFF
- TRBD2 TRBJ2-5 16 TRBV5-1 TGCGCCAGCAGCCCGGGACTAGCGGTAGGGGGGCAGACCCAGTACTTC CASSPGLAVGGQTQYF
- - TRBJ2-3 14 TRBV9 TGTGCCAGCAGCGTAGGAACAGCAAGAGATACGCAGTATTTT CASSVGTARDTQYF
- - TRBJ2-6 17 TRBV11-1 TGTGCCAGCAGCTTAGGGCAGGGAAGCTCTGGGGCCAACGTCCTGACTTTC CASSLGQGSSGANVLTF
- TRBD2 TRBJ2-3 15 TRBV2 TGTGCCAGCAGTGGGGGGACTAGTAGCACAGATACGCAGTATTTT CASSGGTSSTDTQYF
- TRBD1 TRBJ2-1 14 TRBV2 TGTGCCAGCAGTGAAAGGCGACAGGGTAATGAGCAGTTCTTC CASSERRQGNEQFF
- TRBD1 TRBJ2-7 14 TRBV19 TGTGCCAGTGCCGGACAGGCTCAATCCTACGAGCAGTACTTC CASAGQAQSYEQYF
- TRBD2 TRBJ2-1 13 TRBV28 TGTGCCAGCAGTTTATTGGGAGGGAATGAGCAGTTCTTC CASSLLGGNEQFF
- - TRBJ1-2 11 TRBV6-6 TGTGCCACTGGACAGCTCTATGGCTACACCTTC CATGQLYGYTF
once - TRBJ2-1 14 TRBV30 TGTGCCTGTCTCCAGGGGAGCTCCTACAATGAGCAGTTCTTC CACLQGSSYNEQFF
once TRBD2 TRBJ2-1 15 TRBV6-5 TGTGCCAGCAGTTACGGACTAGCGGGAGTCAATGAGCAGTTCTTC CASSYGLAGVNEQFF
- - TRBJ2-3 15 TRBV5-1 TGCGCCAGCAGCTTTCGACGGGGGAACACAGATACGCAGTATTTT CASSFRRGNTDTQYF
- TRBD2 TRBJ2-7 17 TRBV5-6 TGTGCCAGCAGCTTACGGTCGGAGGGACTAGCGGATTACGAGCAGTACTTC CASSLRSEGLADYEQYF